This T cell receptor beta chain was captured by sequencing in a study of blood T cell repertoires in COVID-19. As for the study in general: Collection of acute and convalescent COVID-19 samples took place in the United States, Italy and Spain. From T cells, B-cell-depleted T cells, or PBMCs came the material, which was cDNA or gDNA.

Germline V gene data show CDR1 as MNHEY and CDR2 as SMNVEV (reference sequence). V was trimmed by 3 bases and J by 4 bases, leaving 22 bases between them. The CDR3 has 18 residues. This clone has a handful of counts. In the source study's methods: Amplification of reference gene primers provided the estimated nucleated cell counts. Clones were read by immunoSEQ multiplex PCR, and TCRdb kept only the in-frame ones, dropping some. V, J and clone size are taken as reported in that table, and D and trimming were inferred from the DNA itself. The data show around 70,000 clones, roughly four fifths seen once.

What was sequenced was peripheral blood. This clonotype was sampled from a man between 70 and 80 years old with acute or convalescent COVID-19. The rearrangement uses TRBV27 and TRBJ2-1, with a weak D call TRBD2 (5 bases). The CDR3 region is CASSLILPVGVGYNEQFF. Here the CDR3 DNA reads TGTGCCAGCAGTTTGATACTCCCAGTGGGAGTCGGATACAATGAGCAGTTCTTC.